The TCR beta chain under discussion was sequenced for a study of cytomegalovirus exposure and HLA in healthy donors. The germline gives CDR1 SGHRS, CDR2 YFSETQ. After removal of 9 bases from V and 5 bases from J, the junction contained 12 bases not matched to a gene. The CDR3 extends over 15 amino acids. 60 Vbeta and 13 Jbeta primers were used in PCR. The table came from immunoSEQ multiplex PCR; TCRdb's copy has only in-frame clones and leaves some out. The data hold some 150,000 clones, with 80% to 85% observed a single time. Specimen: PBMCs. The J gene is TRBJ2-7, the V gene TRBV5-1; TRBD1 matches 12 bases. This receptor was identified in a woman between 50 and 59 years old in good health and CMV-seropositive. DNA for the CDR3: TGCGCCACGGGTCCCGGGGGACAGGGGGCTGACGAGCAGTACTTC. Its protein is CATGPGGQGADEQYF.